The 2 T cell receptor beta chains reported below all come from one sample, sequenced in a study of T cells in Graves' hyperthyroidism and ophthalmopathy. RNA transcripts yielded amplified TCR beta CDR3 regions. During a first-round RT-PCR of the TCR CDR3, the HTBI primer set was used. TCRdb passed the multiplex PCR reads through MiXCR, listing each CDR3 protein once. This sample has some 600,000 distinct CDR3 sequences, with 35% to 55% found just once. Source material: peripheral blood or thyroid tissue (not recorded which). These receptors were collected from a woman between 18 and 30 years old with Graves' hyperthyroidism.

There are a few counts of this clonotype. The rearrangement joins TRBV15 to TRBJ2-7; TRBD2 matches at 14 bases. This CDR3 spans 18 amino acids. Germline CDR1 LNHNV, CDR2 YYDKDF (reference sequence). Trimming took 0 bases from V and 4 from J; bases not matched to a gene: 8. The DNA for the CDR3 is TGTGCCACCAGCAGAGATTGGGGACTAGCGGGAGCGAGTTACGAGCAGTACTTC. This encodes CATSRDWGLAGASYEQYF.

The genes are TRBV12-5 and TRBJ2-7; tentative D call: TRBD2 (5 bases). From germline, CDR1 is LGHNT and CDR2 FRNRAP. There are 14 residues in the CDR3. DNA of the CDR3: TGTGCCAGCTCACCGGAGGACTTCTCCTACGAGCAGTACTTC. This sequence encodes CASSPEDFSYEQYF.